This T cell receptor beta chain was retrieved from a study of cytomegalovirus exposure and HLA in healthy donors. Nominally healthy donors were sampled, though unrecorded immune exposures were likely. Study-wide points: Later work found that TCR association rates differed between HLA loci; DRB1 had the most and HLA-C the fewest. Researchers reported from a later analysis that most CMV-associated TCR beta chains appeared HLA-restricted.

The PCR had 60 Vbeta and 13 Jbeta primers. As originally analysed: Later, an analysis found 80 million or so unique TCR beta chains, and approximately 10 million of these were shared. The protocol was immunoSEQ multiplex PCR, while the TCRdb copy is restricted to in-frame clones and leaves out a portion. That table gives V, J and clone size, and the DNA gave D and trimming. The repertoire consists of 210,000 or so clones, with 70% to 80% occurring once and the leading ten covering less than 3%. The CDR3 has 16 residues. Germline values: CDR1 SGDLS, CDR2 YYNGEE. Deletions cut 3 bases from V and 0 bases from J, with 12 bases between. For this clone: Its antigen remains unknown.

The chain combines TRBV9 with TRBJ1-4; tentative D call: TRBD1 (6 bases). This TCR derives from a woman aged 60-75 years in good health and CMV-seropositive. Specimen: PBMCs. DNA for the CDR3: TGTGCCAGCAGCGGGACGAAGGGGGCAACTAATGAAAAACTGTTTTTT. Translating gives CASSGTKGATNEKLFF.